This T cell receptor beta chain was recovered during a study of long-term antiretroviral therapy in people with HIV. Germline CDR1 reads LNHDA; CDR2 reads SQIVND (reference sequence). The CDR3 is 14 residues long. The ends were cut back, 5 bases at V and 8 bases at J, with 16 bases in the middle. Sequencing relied on immunoSEQ assay v3.0, run at survey level. Per sample, sequencing targeted roughly 40,000-55,000 T-cell genomes. Libraries were prepared by immunoSEQ multiplex PCR; TCRdb keeps only in-frame clonotypes and omits some of them. The sample lists 16,000 or so clones; over 65% were seen once. Sample: unsorted PBMCs, taken 2.1 years after starting antiretroviral therapy. The genes are TRBV19 and TRBJ2-1; no clear D. This sequence was found in a man aged 40-55 years with HIV. The CDR3 nucleotides are TGTGCCAGTAGTCCCCCTCAGGAACGGTATGAGCAGTTCTTC. Protein product: CASSPPQERYEQFF.